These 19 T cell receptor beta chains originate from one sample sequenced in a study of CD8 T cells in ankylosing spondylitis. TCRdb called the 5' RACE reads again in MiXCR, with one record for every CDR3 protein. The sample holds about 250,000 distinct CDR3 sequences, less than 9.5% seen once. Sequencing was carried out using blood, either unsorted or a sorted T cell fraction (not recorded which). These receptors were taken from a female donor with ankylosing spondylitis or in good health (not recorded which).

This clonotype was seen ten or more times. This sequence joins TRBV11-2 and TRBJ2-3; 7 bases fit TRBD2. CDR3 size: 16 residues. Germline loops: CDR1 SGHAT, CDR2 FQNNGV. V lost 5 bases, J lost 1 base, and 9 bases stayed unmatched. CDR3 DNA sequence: TGTGCCAGCAGCCCTAGACGGGAGGCCGGCACAGATACGCAGTATTTT. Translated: CASSPRREAGTDTQYF.

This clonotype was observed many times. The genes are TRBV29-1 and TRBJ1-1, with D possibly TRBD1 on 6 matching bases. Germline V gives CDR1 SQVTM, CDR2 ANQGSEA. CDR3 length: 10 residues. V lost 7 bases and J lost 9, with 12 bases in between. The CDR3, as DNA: TGCAGCGCCTCGGACAGCAAAGCTTTCTTT. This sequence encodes CSASDSKAFF.

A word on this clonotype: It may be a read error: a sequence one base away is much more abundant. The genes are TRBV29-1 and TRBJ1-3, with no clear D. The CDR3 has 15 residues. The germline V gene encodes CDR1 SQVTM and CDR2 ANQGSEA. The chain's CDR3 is CTVPPKVFSGNTIYF. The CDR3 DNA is TGCACCGTCCCGCCTAAGGTCTTTAGTGGAAACACCATATATTTT.

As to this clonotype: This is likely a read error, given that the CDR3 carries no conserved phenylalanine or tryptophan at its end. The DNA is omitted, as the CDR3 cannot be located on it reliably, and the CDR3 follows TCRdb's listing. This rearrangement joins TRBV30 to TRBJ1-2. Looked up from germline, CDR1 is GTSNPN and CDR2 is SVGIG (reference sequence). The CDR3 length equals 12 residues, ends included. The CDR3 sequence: CAWSAGVVGHTL.

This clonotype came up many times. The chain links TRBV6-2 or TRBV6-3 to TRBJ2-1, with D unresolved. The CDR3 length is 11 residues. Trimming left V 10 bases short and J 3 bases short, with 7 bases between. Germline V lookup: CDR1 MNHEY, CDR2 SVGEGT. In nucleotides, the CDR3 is TGTGCCACCGGAAACTACAATGAGCAGTTCTTC. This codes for CATGNYNEQFF.

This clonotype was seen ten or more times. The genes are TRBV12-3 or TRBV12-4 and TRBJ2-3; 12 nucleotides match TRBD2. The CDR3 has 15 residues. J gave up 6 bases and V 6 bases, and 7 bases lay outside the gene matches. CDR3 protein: CASRRLAGVYDTQYF. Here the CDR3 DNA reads TGTGCCAGCAGACGACTAGCGGGAGTTTATGATACGCAGTATTTT.

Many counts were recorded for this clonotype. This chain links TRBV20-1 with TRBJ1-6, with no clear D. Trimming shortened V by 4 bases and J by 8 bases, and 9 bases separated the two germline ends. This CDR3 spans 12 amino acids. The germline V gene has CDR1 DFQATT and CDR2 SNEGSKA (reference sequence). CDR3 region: CSAIGRDSPLHF. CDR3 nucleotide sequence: TGCAGTGCTATAGGGCGAGATTCACCCCTCCACTTT.

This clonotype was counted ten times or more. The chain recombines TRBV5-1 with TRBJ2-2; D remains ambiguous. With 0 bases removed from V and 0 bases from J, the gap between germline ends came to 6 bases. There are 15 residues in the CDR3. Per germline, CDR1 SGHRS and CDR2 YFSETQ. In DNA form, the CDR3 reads TGCGCCAGCAGCTTGGTGGGATCGAACACCGGGGAGCTGTTTTTT. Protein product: CASSLVGSNTGELFF.

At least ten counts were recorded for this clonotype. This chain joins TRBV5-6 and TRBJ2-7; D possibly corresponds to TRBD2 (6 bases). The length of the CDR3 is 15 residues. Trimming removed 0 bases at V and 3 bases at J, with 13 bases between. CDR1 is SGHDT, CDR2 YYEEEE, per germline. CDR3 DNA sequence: TGTGCCAGCAGCTTGGAAGGAGGGAGGAACTACGAGCAGTACTTC. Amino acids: CASSLEGGRNYEQYF.

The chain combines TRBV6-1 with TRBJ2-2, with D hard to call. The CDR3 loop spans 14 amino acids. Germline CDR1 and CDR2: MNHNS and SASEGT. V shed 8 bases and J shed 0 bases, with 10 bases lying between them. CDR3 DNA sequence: TGTGCCAGCCCGCCCCTAGCGAACACCGGGGAGCTGTTTTTT. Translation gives CASPPLANTGELFF.

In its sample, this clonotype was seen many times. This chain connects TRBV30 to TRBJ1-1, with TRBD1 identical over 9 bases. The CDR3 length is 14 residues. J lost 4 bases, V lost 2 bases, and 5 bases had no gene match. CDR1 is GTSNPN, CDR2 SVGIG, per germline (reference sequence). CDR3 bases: TGTGCCTGGAGTCACGGGACAGGGAGCACTGAAGCTTTCTTT. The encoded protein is CAWSHGTGSTEAFF.

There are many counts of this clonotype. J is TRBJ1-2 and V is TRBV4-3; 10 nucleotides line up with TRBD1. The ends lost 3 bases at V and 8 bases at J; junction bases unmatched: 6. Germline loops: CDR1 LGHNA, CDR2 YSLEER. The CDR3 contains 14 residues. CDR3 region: CASSQDGQGGGYTF. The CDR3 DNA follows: TGCGCCAGCAGCCAGGATGGACAGGGGGGGGGCTACACCTTC.

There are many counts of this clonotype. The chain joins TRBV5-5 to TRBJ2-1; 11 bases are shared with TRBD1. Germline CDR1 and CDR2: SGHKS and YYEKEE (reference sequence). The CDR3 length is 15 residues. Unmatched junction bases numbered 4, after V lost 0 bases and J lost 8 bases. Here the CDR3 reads CASSLAGTGGYEQFF. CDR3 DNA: TGTGCCAGCAGCTTGGCCGGGACAGGGGGTTATGAGCAGTTCTTC.

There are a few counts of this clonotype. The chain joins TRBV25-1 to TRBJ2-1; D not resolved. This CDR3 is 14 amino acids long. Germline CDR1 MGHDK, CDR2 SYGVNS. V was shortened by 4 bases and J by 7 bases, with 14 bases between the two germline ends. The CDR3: CASSGGIVRNEQFF. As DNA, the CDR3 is TGTGCCAGCAGTGGGGGAATCGTAAGGAATGAGCAGTTCTTC. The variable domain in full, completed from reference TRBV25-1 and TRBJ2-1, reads EADIYQTPRYLVIGTGKKITLECSQTMGHDKMYWYQQDPGMELHLIHYSYGVNSTEKGDLSSESTVSRIRTEHFPLTLESARPSHTSQYLCASSGGIVRNEQFFGPGTRLTVL.

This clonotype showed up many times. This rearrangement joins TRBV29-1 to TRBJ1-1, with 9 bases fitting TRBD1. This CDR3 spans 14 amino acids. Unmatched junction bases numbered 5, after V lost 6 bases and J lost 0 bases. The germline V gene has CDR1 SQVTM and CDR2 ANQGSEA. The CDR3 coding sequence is TGCAGCGTCGCCGGGACAGGGATGAACACTGAAGCTTTCTTT. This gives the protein CSVAGTGMNTEAFF.

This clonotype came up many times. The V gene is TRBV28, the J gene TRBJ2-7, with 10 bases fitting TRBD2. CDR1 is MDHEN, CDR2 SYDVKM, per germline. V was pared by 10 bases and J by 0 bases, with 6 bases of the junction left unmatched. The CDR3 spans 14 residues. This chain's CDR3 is CAIVAGGPSYEQYF. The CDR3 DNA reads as TGTGCCATCGTAGCGGGAGGCCCCTCCTACGAGCAGTACTTC.

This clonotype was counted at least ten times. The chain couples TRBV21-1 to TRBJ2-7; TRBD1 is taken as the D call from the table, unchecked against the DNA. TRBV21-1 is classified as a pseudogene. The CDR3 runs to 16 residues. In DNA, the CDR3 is TGTGCCAGCATCGGGGGGTCGAAGCGGGAACTCTACGAGCAGTACTTC. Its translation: CASIGGSKRELYEQYF.

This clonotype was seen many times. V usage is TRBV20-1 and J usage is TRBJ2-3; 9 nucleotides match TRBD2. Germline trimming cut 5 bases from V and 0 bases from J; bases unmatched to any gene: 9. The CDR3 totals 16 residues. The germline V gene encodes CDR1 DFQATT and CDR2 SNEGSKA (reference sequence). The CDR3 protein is CSAAYGAGGSTDTQYF. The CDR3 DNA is TGCAGTGCTGCCTACGGAGCGGGGGGTAGCACAGATACGCAGTATTTT.

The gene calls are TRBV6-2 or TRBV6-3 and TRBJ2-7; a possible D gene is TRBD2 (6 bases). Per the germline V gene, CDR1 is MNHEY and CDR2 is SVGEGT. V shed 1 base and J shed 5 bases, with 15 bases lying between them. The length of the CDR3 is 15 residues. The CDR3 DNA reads TGTGCCAGCAGTTACTTGCCGGGGGACGTCAACGAGCAGTACTTC. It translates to CASSYLPGDVNEQYF.